This paragraph reports one T cell receptor (beta chain). Its antigen is undetermined. This CDR3 comprises 15 residues. The germline gives CDR1 MNHNS, CDR2 SASEGT. Trimming left V 2 bases short and J 11 bases short, with 19 bases between. The data were produced by immunoSEQ multiplex PCR, yet TCRdb's version contains in-frame clones alone and is incomplete. The sample includes about 1.1 million clones, 70% to 80% of them seen just once. These data are taken from a study of shared clonotypes between healthy human individuals. Broader study findings: Estimated richness values were generally larger in naive subsets than in memory subsets. Among donors, sharing of clonotypes was expected to be affected by sequencing depth.

Nashville, Tennessee was home to all donors, who were Caucasian adults. In the CD4+ fraction, cells were divided into CD45RA+ naive and CD45RA-negative memory subsets. This TCR was recovered from a man aged 18 to 30 in good health. Some clones in this sample may be carry-over from other donors' samples. The sample comprised memory CD4+ T cells from PBMCs. As to subset: CD45RA-negative fraction. The chain couples TRBV6-1 to TRBJ2-1, with D possibly TRBD2 on 6 matching bases. The DNA of the CDR3 is TGTGCCAGCAGTGAAAGGCAGGGAGGTTCAACTAAGCAGTTCTTC. Translation gives CASSERQGGSTKQFF.